Following are 20 T cell receptor beta chains from one sample sequenced in a study of pediatric ulcerative colitis. Some clones are missing from TCRdb's copy, which holds only in-frame ones; the method was immunoSEQ multiplex PCR. The sample has around 64,000 clones; about 80% are singletons. The material sequenced was blood. The receptor source for this set is a boy younger than 18 with moderate ulcerative colitis.

V gene TRBV7-9 combines with J gene TRBJ2-7, with 14 positions matching TRBD2. V shed 5 bases and J 7 bases; nucleotides not matched to a gene: 7. The germline V gene has CDR1 SEHNR and CDR2 FQNEAQ (reference sequence). CDR3 size: 15 residues. The CDR3 DNA follows: TGTGCCAGCAGCCCTGGGACTAGCGGGAGAGGGGAGCAGTACTTC. It yields the protein CASSPGTSGRGEQYF. Based on the CDR3 plus reference TRBV7-9 and TRBJ2-7, the full variable domain is DTGVSQNPRHKITKRGQNVTFRCDPISEHNRLYWYRQTLGQGPEFLTYFQNEAQLEKSRLLSDRFSAERPKGSFSTLEIQRTEQGDSAMYLCASSPGTSGRGEQYFGPGTRLTVT.

This clone was seen more than once but under ten times. This rearrangement joins TRBV6-5 to TRBJ1-5, with 9 bases lining up with TRBD1. The V and J ends lost 6 bases and 9 bases, in that order; junction bases with no gene match: 9. The germline gives CDR1 MNHEY, CDR2 SVGAGI. The CDR3 length is 14 residues. The CDR3 bases are TGTGCCAGCAGAGGGACAGGGCCCTCTCCGCCCCAGCATTTT. Encoded protein: CASRGTGPSPPQHF.

The chain combines TRBV11-3 with TRBJ2-7; possibly TRBD1 or TRBD2 for D (5 bases each). Trimming removed 0 bases at V and 0 bases at J, with 9 bases between. The CDR3 has 15 amino acids. In germline, CDR1 is SGHNT, CDR2 YENEEA. The CDR3 nucleotides are TGTGCCAGCAGCTTAGAGGGGCGGGCCTCCTACGAGCAGTACTTC. Protein product: CASSLEGRASYEQYF.

V gene TRBV27 combines with J gene TRBJ2-7; no clear D gene. The V and J ends lost 6 bases and 6 bases respectively, with 15 bases between them. Per the germline V gene, CDR1 is MNHEY and CDR2 is SMNVEV (reference sequence). The CDR3 is 13 amino acids. The CDR3 DNA is TGTGCCAGCAGCCTTGGTCGAACCATCGAGCAGTACTTC. Translation: CASSLGRTIEQYF.

There are a few counts of this clone. J is TRBJ2-4 and V is TRBV7-2; D might be TRBD1 (6 bases). V lost 0 bases and J 6 bases, leaving 12 bases between the germline ends. This CDR3 is 15 amino acids long. The germline CDR1 and CDR2 sequences are SGHTA and FQGNSA. CDR3 loop: CASSLAYRELNIQYF. The CDR3 DNA sequence: TGTGCCAGCAGCTTAGCGTACAGGGAGTTAAACATTCAGTACTTC.

Only one count was recorded for this clone. The rearrangement uses TRBV10-3 and TRBJ2-2; D uncertain. Between the trimmed V and J ends, which lost 6 bases and 7 bases, there was a span of 9 bases. There are 12 residues in the CDR3. Germline V gene data show CDR1 as ENHRY and CDR2 as SYGVKD. The chain's CDR3 is CAISERLGELFF. CDR3 nucleotides: TGTGCCATCAGCGAAAGGCTCGGGGAGCTGTTTTTT.

The chain combines TRBV5-4 with TRBJ1-2; maybe TRBD1 (6 bases). The CDR3 covers 14 residues. Germline-derived CDR1 and CDR2 are SGHNT and YYREEE (reference sequence). Between the trimmed V and J ends, which lost 4 bases and 0 bases, there was a span of 10 bases. The CDR3 DNA reads as TGTGCCAGCAGCCCAGGGGCCGCTAACTATGGCTACACCTTC. It specifies CASSPGAANYGYTF.

Here the CDR3 DNA reads TGTGCCAGCAGTCCTCAGGATGATGGCTACACCTTC. It specifies CASSPQDDGYTF. V usage is TRBV6-6 and J usage is TRBJ1-2; D ambiguous. Trimming pared 5 bases from V and 6 bases from J, leaving 10 bases between. Germline assignment: CDR1 MNHNY and CDR2 SVGAGI (reference sequence). The CDR3 has 12 residues.

The chain couples TRBV7-2 to TRBJ2-1, with D perhaps assigned TRBD1 or TRBD2 (5 bases each). The germline CDR1 and CDR2 sequences are SGHTA and FQGNSA. CDR3 length equals 12 residues. Trimming left V 4 bases short and J 9 bases short, with 10 bases between. The CDR3, as DNA: TGTGCCAGCAGCTCGGGAAGGGGTGAGCAGTTCTTC. This codes for CASSSGRGEQFF.

This sequence joins TRBV27 and TRBJ2-3, with a weak D call TRBD1 (5 bases). Per germline, CDR1 MNHEY and CDR2 SMNVEV (reference sequence). The CDR3 totals 14 residues. Trimming removed 7 bases at V and 4 bases at J, with 15 bases between. The CDR3 sequence is CASTHPDNPDTQYF. CDR3 bases: TGTGCCAGCACCCACCCGGACAATCCAGATACGCAGTATTTT.

The chain uses TRBV29-1 and TRBJ1-2; D remains unclear. The CDR3 consists of 11 residues. V was clipped by 8 bases and J by 9 bases, with 16 bases between them. Germline lookup yields CDR1 SQVTM and CDR2 ANQGSEA. CDR3 nucleotides: TGCAGCCATGAAGGGCCCGTGAGCTACACCTTC. Translating it yields CSHEGPVSYTF. Filled out from reference TRBV29-1 and TRBJ1-2, the complete variable domain reads SAVISQKPSRDICQRGTSLTIQCQVDSQVTMMFWYRQQPGQSLTLIATANQGSEATYESGFVIDKFPISRPNLTFSTLTVSNMSPEDSSIYLCSHEGPVSYTFGSGTRLTVV.

This chain joins TRBV5-6 and TRBJ2-5; no definite D call. The germline V and J ends were trimmed by 0 bases and 3 bases, with 6 bases remaining between them. The CDR3 is made up of 13 amino acids. Germline lookup yields CDR1 SGHDT and CDR2 YYEEEE. The CDR3 nucleotides read TGTGCCAGCAGCTTGGAGCCCAAAGAGACCCAGTACTTC. This encodes CASSLEPKETQYF.

The chain uses TRBV5-6 and TRBJ2-5; D gene unclear. There are 13 residues in the CDR3. V was shortened by 0 bases and J by 5 bases, with 8 bases between the two germline ends. Germline CDR1 SGHDT, CDR2 YYEEEE. CDR3 sequence: CASSLAVSETQYF. The CDR3 region has the DNA TGTGCCAGCAGCTTGGCCGTCTCGGAGACCCAGTACTTC.

The V gene is TRBV28, the J gene TRBJ1-5; D remains unclear. Germline CDR1 is MDHEN and CDR2 is SYDVKM. This CDR3 contains 18 residues. V was shortened by 1 base and J by 4 bases, with 20 bases between the two germline ends. The chain's CDR3 is CASSLSPGLGSFNQPQHF. The CDR3 DNA sequence: TGTGCCAGCAGTTTATCCCCCGGGTTGGGTTCCTTTAATCAGCCCCAGCATTTT.

This rearrangement joins TRBV5-1 to TRBJ1-1, with D perhaps matching TRBD1 (6 bases). The V end lost 0 bases, the J end lost 11 bases, and 26 bases lay between the germline ends. This CDR3 has 17 residues. Per the germline V gene, CDR1 is SGHRS and CDR2 is YFSETQ. The CDR3 DNA is TGCGCCAGCAGCTTGGGGGGGCTTTCCTTGTCCACGGAGAGGGCTTTCTTT. Protein product: CASSLGGLSLSTERAFF.

The rearrangement joins TRBV5-4 to TRBJ1-1; D gene uncertain. The CDR3 loop spans 14 amino acids. Trimming cost V 0 bases and J 0 bases, with 6 bases left between them. Germline CDR1 and CDR2: SGHNT and YYREEE (reference sequence). CDR3 in DNA: TGTGCCAGCAGCTTGGGACCTATGAACACTGAAGCTTTCTTT. This encodes CASSLGPMNTEAFF.

The genes are TRBV29-1 and TRBJ1-2, with a possible D match to TRBD1 (6 bases). The CDR3 totals 12 residues. Trimming shortened V by 6 bases and J by 4 bases, and 12 bases separated the two germline ends. The germline V gene encodes CDR1 SQVTM and CDR2 ANQGSEA. The DNA of the CDR3 is TGCAGCGTGAACAGGGCCCCCTATGGCTACACCTTC. Translation gives CSVNRAPYGYTF. The full variable domain, its missing parts supplied by reference TRBV29-1 and TRBJ1-2, is SAVISQKPSRDICQRGTSLTIQCQVDSQVTMMFWYRQQPGQSLTLIATANQGSEATYESGFVIDKFPISRPNLTFSTLTVSNMSPEDSSIYLCSVNRAPYGYTFGSGTRLTVV.

This clone appeared a single time. The V call is TRBV7-3, the J call TRBJ2-7, with TRBD1 matching over 8 bases. The CDR3 has 15 amino acids. V gave up 4 bases and J gave up 4 bases; unmatched junction bases: 9. Looked up from germline, CDR1 is SGHTA and CDR2 is FQGTGA. CDR3 amino acids: CASSSLRDRIYEQYF. CDR3 sequence (DNA): TGTGCCAGCAGCTCTCTCCGGGACAGGATTTACGAGCAGTACTTC.

This rearrangement joins TRBV5-1 to TRBJ2-3; perhaps TRBD2 as D (5 bases). The CDR3 runs 15 residues. Germline CDR1 and CDR2: SGHRS and YFSETQ. Trimming left V 6 bases short and J 2 bases short, with 16 bases between. The CDR3: CASTTDWGATDTQYF. The CDR3 DNA reads as TGCGCCAGCACGACCGACTGGGGAGCCACAGATACGCAGTATTTT. Variable domain in full (rest from reference TRBV5-1 and TRBJ2-3): KAGVTQTPRYLIKTRGQQVTLSCSPISGHRSVSWYQQTPGQGLQFLFEYFSETQRNKGNFPGRFSGRQFSNSRSEMNVSTLELGDSALYLCASTTDWGATDTQYFGPGTRLTVL.

J is TRBJ2-4 and V is TRBV7-2; D is possibly TRBD2 (7 bases). Germline CDR1 SGHTA, CDR2 FQGNSA. Between the trimmed V and J ends, which lost 5 bases and 8 bases, there was a span of 16 bases. This CDR3 region has 14 residues. This chain's CDR3 is CASSRAQGRDIQYF. The CDR3 coding sequence is TGTGCCAGCAGCCGGGCTCAGGGGAGGGACATTCAGTACTTC.